These 26 T cell receptor beta chains were sequenced from one sample in a study of blood T cell repertoires in COVID-19. The protocol was immunoSEQ multiplex PCR, while the TCRdb copy is restricted to in-frame clones and leaves out a portion. The sample includes about 110,000 clones, about 88% seen only once; the top ten take 2.1%. The specimen was peripheral blood. All receptors come from a human donor in a cohort sampled during active COVID-19.

The chain joins TRBV18 to TRBJ2-5, with TRBD2 matching over 7 bases. CDR1 KGHSH and CDR2 LQKENI come from the germline V gene. V lost 3 bases and J lost 1; bases outside the gene matches: 8. The CDR3 has 16 amino acids. This chain's CDR3 is CASSPPAGGVQETQYF. DNA for the CDR3: TGTGCCAGCTCACCCCCGGCTGGGGGGGTCCAAGAGACCCAGTACTTC.

The chain combines TRBV5-1 with TRBJ1-5, with 7 bases matching TRBD1. The germline V gene has CDR1 SGHRS and CDR2 YFSETQ. The length of the CDR3 is 15 residues. The trim removed 2 bases at V and 1 base at J, leaving 3 bases unmatched. The CDR3: CASSFTGASNQPQHF. The CDR3, as DNA: TGCGCCAGCAGCTTCACAGGGGCGAGCAATCAGCCCCAGCATTTT.

This clone has only a few counts. The chain joins TRBV28 to TRBJ2-5; weak D call: TRBD2 (5 bases). V was cut by 7 bases and J by 1 base, with 10 bases left in between. The CDR3 length is 13 residues. Germline V lookup: CDR1 MDHEN, CDR2 SYDVKM. This CDR3 is CASTPRGQETQYF. The CDR3 DNA is TGTGCCAGCACCCCTCGGGGCCAAGAGACCCAGTACTTC.

The chain has TRBV20-1 and TRBJ1-1; tentative D call: TRBD1 (6 bases). From germline, CDR1 is DFQATT and CDR2 SNEGSKA (reference sequence). Trimming cost V 5 bases and J 8 bases, with 12 bases left between them. This CDR3 has 11 amino acids. The CDR3 nucleotides are TGCAGTGCTGGACGGACAGCCGAAGCTTTCTTT. This translates into CSAGRTAEAFF.

This sequence joins TRBV24-1 and TRBJ1-4; 7 bases agree with TRBD1. Germline values: CDR1 KGHDR, CDR2 SFDVKD. V lost 4 bases, J lost 6 bases, and 7 bases stayed unmatched. The CDR3 is 15 residues long. This CDR3 is CATSDPRQGDEKLFF. The CDR3 coding sequence is TGTGCCACCAGTGACCCGCGACAGGGTGATGAAAAACTGTTTTTT.

The chain has TRBV19 and TRBJ2-2; D is unclear. The CDR3 is 13 amino acids. The germline CDR1 and CDR2 sequences are LNHDA and SQIVND (reference sequence). V was pared by 4 bases and J by 8 bases, with 11 bases between. The CDR3 nucleotides read TGTGCCAGTAGTACCCGACAAATAGGGGAGCTGTTTTTT. Protein: CASSTRQIGELFF.

The J gene is TRBJ1-2, the V gene TRBV7-3, with 8 bases lining up with TRBD1. The CDR3 contains 14 residues. The trim removed 6 bases at V and 4 bases at J, leaving 7 bases unmatched. Germline-derived CDR1 and CDR2 are SGHTA and FQGTGA. The CDR3 sequence is CASSKTGDGYGYTF. The CDR3 nucleotides read TGTGCCAGCAGTAAGACAGGGGATGGCTATGGCTACACCTTC.

This clone came up a few times. The chain combines TRBV5-1 with TRBJ2-4, with D perhaps matching TRBD2 (6 bases). The CDR3 is made up of 15 amino acids. V was shortened by 0 bases and J by 7 bases, with 14 bases between the two germline ends. CDR1 and CDR2 from the germline V gene are SGHRS and YFSETQ. This CDR3 is CASSLGGAGMNIQYF. The CDR3 DNA follows: TGCGCCAGCAGCTTGGGCGGGGCAGGGATGAACATTCAGTACTTC. The variable domain in full, with the rest retrieved from reference TRBV5-1 and TRBJ2-4, is KAGVTQTPRYLIKTRGQQVTLSCSPISGHRSVSWYQQTPGQGLQFLFEYFSETQRNKGNFPGRFSGRQFSNSRSEMNVSTLELGDSALYLCASSLGGAGMNIQYFGAGTRLSVL.

The chain recombines TRBV7-2 with TRBJ1-1; perhaps TRBD1 as D (6 bases). Trimming cost V 2 bases and J 5 bases, with 15 bases left between them. This CDR3 comprises 15 residues. Germline V gene data show CDR1 as SGHTA and CDR2 as FQGNSA. The CDR3 spells CASSLNTAGVTEAFF. CDR3 nucleotides: TGTGCCAGCAGCTTAAACACCGCAGGGGTTACTGAAGCTTTCTTT.

The chain links TRBV6-5 to TRBJ2-7; 10 nucleotides match TRBD1. Germline trimming cut 10 bases from V and 3 bases from J; bases unmatched to any gene: 6. The length of the CDR3 is 13 residues. Germline CDR1 and CDR2: MNHEY and SVGAGI. The chain's CDR3 is CATRQGADYEQYF. The CDR3, as DNA: TGTGCCACCCGACAGGGGGCCGACTACGAGCAGTACTTC.

This chain's CDR3 is CASSLGTGAYEQYF. Here the CDR3 DNA reads TGTGCCAGCAGCCTCGGGACAGGGGCCTACGAGCAGTACTTC. The V gene is TRBV11-1, the J gene TRBJ2-7; 10 positions agree with TRBD1. J lost 2 bases, V lost 5 bases, and 3 bases had no gene match. Germline V gene data show CDR1 as SGHAT and CDR2 as FQDESV (reference sequence). CDR3 length: 14 amino acids.

The J gene is TRBJ2-7, the V gene TRBV19; weak D call: TRBD1 (5 bases). The CDR3 length is 14 residues. Germline CDR1 is LNHDA and CDR2 is SQIVND (reference sequence). Trimming took off 5 bases at V and 9 bases at J, with 20 bases between the two ends. CDR3 sequence: CASSERPEGAAQYF. CDR3 DNA sequence: TGTGCCAGTAGTGAACGACCGGAAGGGGCAGCGCAGTACTTC.

This chain connects TRBV5-1 to TRBJ1-3, with 12 bases aligning to TRBD1. Looked up from germline, CDR1 is SGHRS and CDR2 is YFSETQ. The CDR3 covers 16 residues. Trimming removed 5 bases from V and 2 bases from J; junction bases left unmatched: 5. The DNA for the CDR3 is TGCGCCAGCAGAAGGGACAGGGGGCTTGCTGGAAACACCATATATTTT. It codes for CASRRDRGLAGNTIYF.

Here the CDR3 DNA reads TGCGCCAGCAGCCCTCGGGATACCCAAGAGACCCAGTACTTC. Translated, it gives CASSPRDTQETQYF. The chain links TRBV5-1 to TRBJ2-5; maybe TRBD2 (5 bases). Trimming took off 4 bases at V and 1 base at J, with 11 bases between the two ends. Per the germline V gene, CDR1 is SGHRS and CDR2 is YFSETQ. CDR3 length: 14 residues.

The J gene is TRBJ2-4, the V gene TRBV7-2; D is unclear. V lost 6 bases, J lost 0 bases, and 9 bases lay in between. CDR1 is SGHTA, CDR2 FQGNSA, per germline. This CDR3 contains 14 residues. The CDR3 DNA follows: TGTGCCAGCAGTCCACTCATAGCCAAAAACATTCAGTACTTC. It encodes CASSPLIAKNIQYF.

The chain links TRBV11-2 to TRBJ1-1, with 8 bases that match TRBD1. The CDR3 sequence is 18 residues long. V lost 5 bases to trimming and J lost 2 bases; unmatched junction nucleotides: 16. From germline, CDR1 is SGHAT and CDR2 FQNNGV. The CDR3 spells CASSLNWVAGGVNTEAFF. The CDR3 region has the DNA TGTGCCAGCAGCCTGAACTGGGTGGCAGGGGGCGTCAACACTGAAGCTTTCTTT.

The sample holds one count of this clone. Here the CDR3 reads CASSLGTGVYEQYF. CDR3 nucleotide sequence: TGTGCCAGCAGCTTAGGGACAGGGGTCTACGAGCAGTACTTC. This chain connects TRBV7-9 to TRBJ2-7; 9 positions agree with TRBD1. The germline gives CDR1 SEHNR, CDR2 FQNEAQ (reference sequence). V lost 1 base and J lost 3; bases outside the gene matches: 1. The length of the CDR3 is 14 residues.

This chain links TRBV5-1 with TRBJ1-4, with 7 bases that match TRBD1. Germline CDR1 SGHRS, CDR2 YFSETQ. J was trimmed by 8 bases and V by 1 base; bases with no gene match: 5. The CDR3 consists of 14 residues. The DNA of the CDR3 is TGCGCCAGCAGCTTGTTCCAGGGGGGCGAAAAACTGTTTTTT. Translating it yields CASSLFQGGEKLFF.

This chain joins TRBV6-6 and TRBJ1-5; no definite D call. Trimming stripped 6 bases from V and 5 bases from J, with 17 bases between. The CDR3 loop spans 15 amino acids. The germline V gene has CDR1 MNHNY and CDR2 SVGAGI (reference sequence). CDR3 sequence: CASSPGGTIHQPQHF. CDR3 DNA: TGTGCCAGCAGCCCCGGAGGTACCATTCATCAGCCCCAGCATTTT.

The chain combines TRBV6-2 or TRBV6-3 with TRBJ2-7, with 10 bases fitting TRBD2. Germline CDR1 is MNHEY and CDR2 is SVGEGT. Germline trimming cut 5 bases from V and 3 bases from J; bases unmatched to any gene: 7. The CDR3 length is 15 residues. In DNA form, the CDR3 reads TGTGCCAGCAGTCTCCTAGCGGGGGCGGACTACGAGCAGTACTTC. Translated: CASSLLAGADYEQYF.

This chain joins TRBV2 and TRBJ1-6; 9 positions agree with TRBD1. Germline V lookup: CDR1 SNHLY, CDR2 FYNNEI. Trimming cost V 6 bases and J 10 bases; bases outside gene matches: 10. This CDR3 is 15 amino acids long. CDR3: CASRTLGQGRSPLHF. The CDR3 DNA reads TGTGCCAGCAGAACACTGGGACAGGGCCGCTCACCCCTCCACTTT.

Turning to this clone: This same CDR3 is encoded by further DNA sequences in the sample. This chain connects TRBV5-4 to TRBJ2-1; perhaps TRBD2 as D (5 bases). CDR3 size: 15 residues. V lost 0 bases and J 0 bases, leaving 7 bases between the germline ends. Germline V CDR1 and CDR2: SGHNT, YYREEE (reference sequence). The CDR3 loop reads CASSLVGSSYNEQFF. The CDR3 region has the DNA TGTGCCAGCAGCTTGGTGGGGAGCTCCTACAATGAGCAGTTCTTC.

V gene TRBV3-1 (or the pseudogene TRBV3-2) combines with J gene TRBJ1-6; 7 bases align to TRBD1. Per the germline V gene, CDR1 is LGHDT and CDR2 is YNNKEL (reference sequence). J was trimmed by 5 bases and V by 4 bases; bases with no gene match: 5. The CDR3 has 15 residues. The chain's CDR3 is CASSPGTANNSPLHF. The CDR3 DNA sequence: TGTGCCAGCAGCCCCGGGACAGCCAATAATTCACCCCTCCACTTT.

CDR3 in DNA: TGTGCCAGCACCTCCCGGGACTGGAGCTCTGGAAACACCATATATTTT. Protein: CASTSRDWSSGNTIYF. The chain is built from TRBV28 and TRBJ1-3; possible D gene TRBD1, 5 bases. There are 16 residues in the CDR3. V was clipped by 7 bases and J by 0 bases, with 16 bases between them. Germline CDR1 is MDHEN and CDR2 is SYDVKM.

This clone appeared a few times. The rearrangement uses TRBV18 and TRBJ2-4, with a tentative D call TRBD1 (6 bases). CDR1 is KGHSH, CDR2 LQKENI, per germline. The CDR3 is 16 residues long. The V end was cut by 4 bases, the J end by 1 base, with 14 bases between. CDR3 nucleotides: TGTGCCAGCTCACGCAACAGGGAAGAGGCCAAAAACATTCAGTACTTC. Residues: CASSRNREEAKNIQYF.

In this sample, this clone turned up a few times. The chain recombines TRBV2 with TRBJ2-1; weak D call: TRBD2 (6 bases). V lost 10 bases, J lost 0 bases, and 13 bases lay in between. The germline CDR1 and CDR2 sequences are SNHLY and FYNNEI. The CDR3 spans 14 residues. CDR3 nucleotides: TGTGCCATAGGAACTAGCCTCTCCTACAATGAGCAGTTCTTC. Protein sequence: CAIGTSLSYNEQFF.